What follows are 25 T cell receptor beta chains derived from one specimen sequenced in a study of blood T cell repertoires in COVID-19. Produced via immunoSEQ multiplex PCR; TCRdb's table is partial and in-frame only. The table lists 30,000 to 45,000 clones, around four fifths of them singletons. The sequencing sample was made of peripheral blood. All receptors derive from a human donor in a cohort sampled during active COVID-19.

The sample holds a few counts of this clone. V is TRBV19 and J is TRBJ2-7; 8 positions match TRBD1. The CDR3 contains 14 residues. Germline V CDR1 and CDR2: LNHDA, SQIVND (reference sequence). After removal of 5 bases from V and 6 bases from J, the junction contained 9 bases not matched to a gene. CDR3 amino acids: CASSERGTGGEQYF. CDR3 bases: TGTGCCAGTAGTGAGAGAGGGACAGGAGGCGAGCAGTACTTC.

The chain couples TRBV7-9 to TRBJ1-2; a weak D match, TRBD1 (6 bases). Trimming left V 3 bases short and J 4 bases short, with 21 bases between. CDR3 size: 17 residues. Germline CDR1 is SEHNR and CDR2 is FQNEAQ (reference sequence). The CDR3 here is CASSLGQGTLLAYGYTF. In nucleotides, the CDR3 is TGTGCCAGCAGCTTGGGCCAGGGGACGTTGTTGGCCTATGGCTACACCTTC.

The CDR3, as DNA: TGTGCCAGCAGCTCAACAGGGGGAGAGACCCAGTACTTC. Protein sequence: CASSSTGGETQYF. J is TRBJ2-5 and V is TRBV12-3 or TRBV12-4; TRBD1 matches 8 bases. The J segment lost 4 bases and the V segment lost 6 bases, leaving 4 bases of the junction unmatched. The CDR3 extends over 13 amino acids.

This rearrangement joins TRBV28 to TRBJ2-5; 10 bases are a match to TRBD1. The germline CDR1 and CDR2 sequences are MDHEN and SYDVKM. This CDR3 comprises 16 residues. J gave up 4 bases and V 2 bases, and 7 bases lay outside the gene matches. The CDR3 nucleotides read TGTGCCAGCAGTTTAAGTGGACAGGGGGGGACAGAGACCCAGTACTTC. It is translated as CASSLSGQGGTETQYF. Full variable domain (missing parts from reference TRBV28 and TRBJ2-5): DVKVTQSSRYLVKRTGEKVFLECVQDMDHENMFWYRQDPGLGLRLIYFSYDVKMKEKGDIPEGYSVSREKKERFSLILESASTNQTSMYLCASSLSGQGGTETQYFGPGTRLLVL.

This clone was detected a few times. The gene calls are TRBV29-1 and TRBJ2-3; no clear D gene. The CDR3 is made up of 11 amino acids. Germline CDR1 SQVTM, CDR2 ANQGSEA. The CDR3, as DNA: TGCACCCTAGGAGAAGGAGATACGCAGTATTTT. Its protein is CTLGEGDTQYF.

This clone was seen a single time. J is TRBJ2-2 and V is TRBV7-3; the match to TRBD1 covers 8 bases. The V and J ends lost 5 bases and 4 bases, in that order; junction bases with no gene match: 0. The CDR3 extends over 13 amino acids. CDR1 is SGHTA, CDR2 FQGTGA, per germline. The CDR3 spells CASSTGGTGELFF. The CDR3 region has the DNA TGTGCCAGCAGCACAGGGGGCACCGGGGAGCTGTTTTTT.

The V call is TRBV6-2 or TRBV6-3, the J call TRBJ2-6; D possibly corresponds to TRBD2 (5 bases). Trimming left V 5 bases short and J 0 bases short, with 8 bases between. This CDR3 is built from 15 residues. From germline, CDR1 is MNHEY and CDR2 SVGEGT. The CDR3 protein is CASSRGNSGANVLTF. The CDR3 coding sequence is TGTGCCAGCAGTCGAGGGAACTCTGGGGCCAACGTCCTGACTTTC.

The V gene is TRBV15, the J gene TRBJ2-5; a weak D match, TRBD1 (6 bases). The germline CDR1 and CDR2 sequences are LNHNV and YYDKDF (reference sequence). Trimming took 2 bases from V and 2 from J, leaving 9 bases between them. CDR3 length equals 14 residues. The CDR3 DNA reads TGTGCCACCAGCAGAACAGGGTCACAAGAGACCCAGTACTTC. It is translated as CATSRTGSQETQYF.

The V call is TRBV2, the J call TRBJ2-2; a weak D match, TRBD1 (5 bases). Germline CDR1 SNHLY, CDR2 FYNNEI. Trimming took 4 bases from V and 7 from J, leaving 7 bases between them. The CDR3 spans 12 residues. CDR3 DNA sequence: TGTGCCAGCAGTGCAGGGCTCGGGGAGCTGTTTTTT. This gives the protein CASSAGLGELFF.

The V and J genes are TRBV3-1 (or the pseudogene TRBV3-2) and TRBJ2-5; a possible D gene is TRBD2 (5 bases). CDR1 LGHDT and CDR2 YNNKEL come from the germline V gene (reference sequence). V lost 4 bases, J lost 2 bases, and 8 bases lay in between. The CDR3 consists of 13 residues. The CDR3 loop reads CASSRTRQETQYF. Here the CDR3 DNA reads TGTGCCAGCAGCCGGACTCGACAAGAGACCCAGTACTTC.

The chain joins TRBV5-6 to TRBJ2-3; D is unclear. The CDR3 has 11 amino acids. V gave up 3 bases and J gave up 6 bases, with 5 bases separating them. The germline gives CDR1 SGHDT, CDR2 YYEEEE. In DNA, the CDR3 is TGTGCCAGCAGCTCCCTGGATACGCAGTATTTT. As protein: CASSSLDTQYF.

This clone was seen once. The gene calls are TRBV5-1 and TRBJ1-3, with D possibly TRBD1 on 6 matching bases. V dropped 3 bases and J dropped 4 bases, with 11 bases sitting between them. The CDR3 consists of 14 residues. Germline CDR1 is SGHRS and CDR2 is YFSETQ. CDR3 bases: TGCGCCAGCAGCTCCCAAGGACAGGGAAACACCATATATTTT. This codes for CASSSQGQGNTIYF.

The CDR3 nucleotides read TGTGCCAGCAGCCTCCAGGGGCCTGGAAACACCATATATTTT. The encoded protein is CASSLQGPGNTIYF. This chain uses TRBV5-4 with TRBJ1-3; possible D gene TRBD1, 6 bases. The CDR3 runs 14 residues. Between the trimmed V and J ends, which lost 4 bases and 2 bases, there was a span of 10 bases. Germline CDR1 and CDR2: SGHNT and YYREEE (reference sequence).

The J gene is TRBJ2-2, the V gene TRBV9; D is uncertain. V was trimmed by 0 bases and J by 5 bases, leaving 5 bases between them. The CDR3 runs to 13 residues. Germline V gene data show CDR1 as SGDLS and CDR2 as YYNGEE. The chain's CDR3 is CASSVATTGELFF. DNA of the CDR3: TGTGCCAGCAGCGTAGCTACGACCGGGGAGCTGTTTTTT.

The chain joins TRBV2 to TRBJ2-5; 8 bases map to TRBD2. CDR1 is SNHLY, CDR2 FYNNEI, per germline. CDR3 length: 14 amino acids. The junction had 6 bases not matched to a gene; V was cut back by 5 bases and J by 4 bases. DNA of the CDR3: TGTGCCAGCAGTCGGACTAGCACGCCAGAGACCCAGTACTTC. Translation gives CASSRTSTPETQYF. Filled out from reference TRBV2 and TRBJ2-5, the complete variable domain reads EPEVTQTPSHQVTQMGQEVILRCVPISNHLYFYWYRQILGQKVEFLVSFYNNEISEKSEIFDDQFSVERPDGSNFTLKIRSTKLEDSAMYFCASSRTSTPETQYFGPGTRLLVL.

CDR3 DNA sequence: TGTGCCAGTAGCCCGGGACAGGGTCAAGAGACCCAGTACTTC. Protein sequence: CASSPGQGQETQYF. The genes are TRBV19 and TRBJ2-5; the match to TRBD1 covers 9 bases. V gave up 6 bases and J gave up 2 bases; unmatched junction bases: 4. This CDR3 comprises 14 residues. Germline assignment: CDR1 LNHDA and CDR2 SQIVND (reference sequence).

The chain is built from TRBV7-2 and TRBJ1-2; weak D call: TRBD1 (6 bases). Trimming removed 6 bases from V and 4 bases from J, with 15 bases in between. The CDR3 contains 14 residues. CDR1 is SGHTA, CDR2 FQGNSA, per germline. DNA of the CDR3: TGTGCCAGCAGTCGCCAGGGGTTGGGCTATGGCTACACCTTC. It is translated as CASSRQGLGYGYTF.

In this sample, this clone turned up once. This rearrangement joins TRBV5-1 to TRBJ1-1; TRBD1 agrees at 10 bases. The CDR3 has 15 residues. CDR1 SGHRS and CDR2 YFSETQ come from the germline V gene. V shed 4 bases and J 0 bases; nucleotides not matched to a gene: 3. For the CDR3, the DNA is TGCGCCAGCAGCAAAGGACAGGGGGTGAACACTGAAGCTTTCTTT. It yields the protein CASSKGQGVNTEAFF. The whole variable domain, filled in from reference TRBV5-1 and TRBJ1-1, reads KAGVTQTPRYLIKTRGQQVTLSCSPISGHRSVSWYQQTPGQGLQFLFEYFSETQRNKGNFPGRFSGRQFSNSRSEMNVSTLELGDSALYLCASSKGQGVNTEAFFGQGTRLTVV.

CDR3 loop: CASSEGDRGNSPLHF. CDR3 bases: TGTGCCAGCAGCGAGGGCGACAGGGGAAATTCACCCCTCCACTTT. The V and J genes are TRBV9 and TRBJ1-6; 8 nucleotides align to TRBD1. This CDR3 region has 15 residues. Per germline, CDR1 SGDLS and CDR2 YYNGEE. The ends lost 3 bases at V and 7 bases at J; junction bases unmatched: 6.

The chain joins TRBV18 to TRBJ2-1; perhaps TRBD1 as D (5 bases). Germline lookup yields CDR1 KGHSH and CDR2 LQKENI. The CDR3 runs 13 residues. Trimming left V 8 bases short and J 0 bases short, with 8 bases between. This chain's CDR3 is CASQGNSYNEQFF. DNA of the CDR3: TGTGCCAGCCAGGGAAACTCCTACAATGAGCAGTTCTTC.

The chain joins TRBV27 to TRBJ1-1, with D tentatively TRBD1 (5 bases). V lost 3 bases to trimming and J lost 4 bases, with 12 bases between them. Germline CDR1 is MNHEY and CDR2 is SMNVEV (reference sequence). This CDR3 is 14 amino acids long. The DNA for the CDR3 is TGTGCCAGCAGTTTGGAGGGTAGGGGCACTGAAGCTTTCTTT. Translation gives CASSLEGRGTEAFF.

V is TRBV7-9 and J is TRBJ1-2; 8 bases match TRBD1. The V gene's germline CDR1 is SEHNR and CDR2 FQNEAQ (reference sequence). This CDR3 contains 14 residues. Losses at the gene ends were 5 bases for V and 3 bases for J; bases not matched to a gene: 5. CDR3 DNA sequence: TGTGCCAGCAGCCCCAGGGGGCGCGACTATGGCTACACCTTC. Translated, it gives CASSPRGRDYGYTF.

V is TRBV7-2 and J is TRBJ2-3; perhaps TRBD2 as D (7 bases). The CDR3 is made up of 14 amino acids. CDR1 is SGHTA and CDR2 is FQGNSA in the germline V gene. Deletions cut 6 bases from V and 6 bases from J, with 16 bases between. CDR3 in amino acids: CASRRRGGRDTQYF. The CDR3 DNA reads TGTGCCAGCAGAAGAAGGGGGGGCAGGGATACGCAGTATTTT.

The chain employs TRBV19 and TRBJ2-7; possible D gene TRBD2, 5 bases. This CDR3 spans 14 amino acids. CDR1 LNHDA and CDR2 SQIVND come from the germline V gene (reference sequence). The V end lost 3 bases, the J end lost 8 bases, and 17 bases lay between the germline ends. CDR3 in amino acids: CASSIQDEGGQQYF. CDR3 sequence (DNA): TGTGCCAGTAGTATCCAAGATGAGGGTGGACAGCAGTACTTC.

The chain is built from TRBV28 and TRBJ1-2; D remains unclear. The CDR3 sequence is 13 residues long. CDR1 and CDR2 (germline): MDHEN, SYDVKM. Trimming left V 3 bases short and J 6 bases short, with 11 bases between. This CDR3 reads CASSFHGLDGYTF. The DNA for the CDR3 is TGTGCCAGCAGTTTTCACGGGTTGGATGGCTACACCTTC.